These 9 T cell receptor beta chains were all obtained from the same sample, sequenced in a study of T-cell memory formation after mild COVID-19. One entry per CDR3 protein, called by TCRdb with MiXCR from the 5' RACE reads. This sample has about 560,000 distinct CDR3 sequences, with approximately 15% found just once. The specimen was PBMCs or a T cell subset sorted from them (not recorded which). These receptors came from an adult woman who had mild COVID-19 (a few samples of this study predate the infection). Cell type and time point are not known.

The CDR3 reads CATSDPLGPSTDTQYF. DNA for the CDR3: TGTGCCACCAGTGACCCGCTCGGGCCTAGCACAGATACGCAGTATTTT. The genes are TRBV24-1 and TRBJ2-3, with D uncertain. CDR1 KGHDR and CDR2 SFDVKD come from the germline V gene. V was shortened by 4 bases and J by 0 bases, with 13 bases between the two germline ends. The CDR3 loop spans 16 amino acids.

This clonotype was counted a few times. This sequence joins TRBV19 and TRBJ2-1; TRBD2 aligns across 8 bases. Germline CDR1 reads LNHDA; CDR2 reads SQIVND (reference sequence). CDR3 size: 13 residues. Losses at the gene ends were 5 bases for V and 10 bases for J; bases not matched to a gene: 7. The CDR3 sequence: CASSPYSGVEQFF. In DNA form, the CDR3 reads TGTGCCAGTAGTCCCTATAGCGGGGTCGAGCAGTTCTTC.

The chain combines TRBV9 with TRBJ2-5; D tentatively fits TRBD1 or TRBD2 (5 bases each). The CDR3 spans 16 residues. V lost 4 bases to trimming and J lost 5 bases, with 21 bases between them. Germline V gene data show CDR1 as SGDLS and CDR2 as YYNGEE. Written as DNA, the CDR3 is TGTGCCAGCAGCCCCGGGGCATTCGAGGCTGCGGAGACCCAGTACTTC. Residues: CASSPGAFEAAETQYF.

This sequence joins TRBV9 and TRBJ1-3; D call uncertain. Trimming shortened V by 2 bases and J by 0 bases, and 15 bases separated the two germline ends. Germline CDR1 SGDLS, CDR2 YYNGEE. This CDR3 spans 17 amino acids. CDR3 residues: CASSVQPDFRSGNTIYF. The CDR3 nucleotides are TGTGCCAGCAGCGTCCAACCGGACTTTCGCTCTGGAAACACCATATATTTT.

This clonotype was detected only a few times. The gene calls are TRBV24-1 and TRBJ2-1; no firm D call. The length of the CDR3 is 14 residues. Germline V CDR1 and CDR2: KGHDR, SFDVKD. The V gene lost 0 bases and the J gene lost 9 bases, with 11 bases spanning the gap. DNA for the CDR3: TGTGCCACCAGTGATTTGTTACGTCCGGGTGAGCAGTTCTTC. Translation: CATSDLLRPGEQFF.

This clonotype has more than one count but fewer than ten. The chain is built from TRBV5-4 and TRBJ2-7, with 11 bases that match TRBD2. Germline V gives CDR1 SGHNT, CDR2 YYREEE (reference sequence). V lost 3 bases to trimming and J lost 2 bases; unmatched junction nucleotides: 4. The length of the CDR3 is 15 residues. CDR3 nucleotides: TGTGCCAGCAGCTGGGGACTAGCGGCCACCTACGAGCAGTACTTC. Protein product: CASSWGLAATYEQYF.

This clonotype showed up just a few times. The CDR3 carries no conserved terminal phenylalanine or tryptophan, so it likely arises from a read error. V is TRBV27 and J is TRBJ2-1; TRBD2 matches 10 bases. The CDR3 totals 16 residues. J lost 7 bases, V lost 0 bases, and 6 bases had no gene match. Germline CDR1 MNHEY, CDR2 SMNVEV (reference sequence). CDR3 sequence reads: CASSLSSSGSRNEQFL. The CDR3 DNA follows: TGTGCCAGCAGTTTATCTTCTAGCGGGAGCAGGAATGAGCAGTTCCTC.

This clonotype was observed a few times. This chain uses TRBV7-3 with TRBJ2-3; tentatively, D is TRBD1 or TRBD2 (6 bases each). Germline V gives CDR1 SGHTA, CDR2 FQGTGA. CDR3 length: 15 residues. V was trimmed by 5 bases and J by 0 bases, leaving 12 bases between them. In DNA, the CDR3 is TGTGCCAGCAGCGCCACAGGGACTAGCACAGATACGCAGTATTTT. It yields the protein CASSATGTSTDTQYF.

This clonotype was detected a few times. The genes are TRBV30 and TRBJ2-3; the D gene is possibly TRBD2 (6 bases). CDR3 length: 14 amino acids. Trimming left V 2 bases short and J 1 base short, with 10 bases between. The V gene's germline CDR1 is GTSNPN and CDR2 SVGIG (reference sequence). The CDR3 sequence is CAWSPGTGTDTQYF. The CDR3 bases are TGTGCCTGGAGTCCCGGGACTGGCACAGATACGCAGTATTTT.